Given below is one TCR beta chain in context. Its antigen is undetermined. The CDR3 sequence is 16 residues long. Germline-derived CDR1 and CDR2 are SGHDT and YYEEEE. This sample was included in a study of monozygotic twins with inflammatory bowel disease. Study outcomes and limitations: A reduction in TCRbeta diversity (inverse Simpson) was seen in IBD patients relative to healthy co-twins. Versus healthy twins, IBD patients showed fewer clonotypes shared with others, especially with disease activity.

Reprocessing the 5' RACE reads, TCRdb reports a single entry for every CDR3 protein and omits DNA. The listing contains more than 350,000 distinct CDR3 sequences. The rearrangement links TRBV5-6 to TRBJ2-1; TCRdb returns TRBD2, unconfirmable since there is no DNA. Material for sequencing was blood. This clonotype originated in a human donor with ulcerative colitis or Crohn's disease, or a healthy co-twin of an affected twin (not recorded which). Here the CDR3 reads CASSLAKGPRGGEQFF.